This entry is about one T cell receptor beta chain. This clonotype has a count of ten or more. What this receptor recognizes is not known. It has no much larger one-base neighbor in the sample; base qualities were not kept. Stable Graves' hyperthyroidism was defined as the absence of progression to ophthalmopathy over 18 months of follow-up. Hyperthyroidism patients were newly diagnosed, with disease duration under 2 months, and aged 18 to 65 years. Any patient with an uncontrolled infection, another autoimmune disease, pregnancy or lactation was excluded. Clinical symptoms, serum thyroxine and TRAb, thyroid ultrasound, and orbital computed tomography formed the basis for the diagnoses. PBMCs were isolated from approximately 10 ml of fresh peripheral blood by Ficoll-Paque density gradient centrifugation. Trizol reagent was used to extract total RNA, and RNA quality was then checked on an Agilent 2100 Bioanalyzer.

This sample stems from a study of T cells in Graves' hyperthyroidism and ophthalmopathy (dated by TCRdb to about 2019). Study-wide context: Peripheral blood samples were taken at initial diagnosis, before any treatment was given. A discovery cohort of roughly 100 patients, 43 with Graves' ophthalmopathy and about 58 with stable Graves' hyperthyroidism, was used to find distinguishing TCR V-J signatures. Prospective prediction of ophthalmopathy was tested in an independent validation cohort consisting of under 20 hyperthyroidism patients and some 15 patients who later progressed to ophthalmopathy. The 75 to 100 discovery patients were divided at random into training and test sets in a 7:3 ratio. The study also compared thyroid tissue and blood T-cell repertoires from about 6 Graves' hyperthyroidism patients. Following sampling, methimazole starting at 30 mg daily was given to hyperthyroidism patients, and high-dose intravenous methylprednisolone was given to ophthalmopathy patients. The paper describes TCR Vbeta CDR3 sequencing of about 140 peripheral blood samples, made up of 43 ophthalmopathy patients, around 73 hyperthyroidism patients and roughly 17 progressor patients. Results and caveats for the whole study, not just this receptor: In validation, the model predicted progression to ophthalmopathy with 55% to 71% sensitivity and 72.22% specificity, a median of about six months before onset. Most expanded thyroid clonotypes (frequency above 0.001) were also found in blood, which suggests that blood repertoires may mirror thyroid immune responses. Ophthalmopathy was separated from stable hyperthyroidism by a 13 V-J signature model, with approximately 89% sensitivity and approximately 84% specificity obtained in cross-validation and 80%/75% obtained in testing. No statistical method was used to fix the sample size in advance, and group allocation was not hidden from the investigators.

TCR beta CDR3 regions were amplified from RNA transcripts. For the first round of RT-PCR on the TCR CDR3, the HTBI primer set was used together with the Qiagen OneStep RT-PCR kit. A second multiplex PCR round built the libraries, followed by size selection and purification. Paired-end sequencing of the libraries was performed with 100 bp reads on an Illumina HiSeq2000. The published analysis was carried out like this. SOAPnuke was used to process the raw data, with reads discarded if the reads contained adapters or uncalled bases, had a mean Phred below 15, or lacked an exact constant-primer or identifier match. COPE v1.2.5 was used to merge the high-quality paired reads, and each unique nucleotide sequence was defined as a clonotype. MiTCR v1.1 was used to align the clonotypes against IMGT TRBV, TRBD and TRBJ reference segments. The analysis was restricted to V-J combinations with a frequency above 0.0001, which together covered 99.2% of the repertoires. The TCS score was defined as the ratio of F50 (clonal expansion) to E x V (chaos), calculated using BLOSUM62-based TCRdist between CDR3 peptides within each V-J. Welch's t-statistics and random forest reduced roughly 500 V-J features to around 14, which were used in a naive Bayes classifier (R e1071). In TCRdb, the public reads were trimmed at Q25 with fastp and aligned with MiXCR, with productive beta chains retained. Rows are unified per CDR3 protein, each entry keeping the most common DNA and genes. TCRdb's processing, not the authors' own work, is the source of the V and J calls. This sample has about 590,000 distinct CDR3 sequences in its table, and 15% to 18% of those were observed once. The ten most abundant clones make up about 7% of the sample.

Relative to germline, V is missing 6 bases and J is missing 3 bases, with 5 bases of the junction outside any gene match. From the cysteine up to the phenylalanine, the CDR3 has a length of 14 residues. Here the CDR3 DNA is all that survives: 42 bases in frame from base 1. CDR1 and CDR2 (ENHRY, SYGVKD) derive from the germline V gene. This chain is built from TRBV10-3 and TRBJ2-7, and 10 junction bases match TRBD1. The sequencing input was blood. The receptor comes from a woman between 25 and 40 years old with Graves' hyperthyroidism. The CDR3 protein sequence reads: CAISGTGASYEQYF. The nucleotides read TGTGCCATCAGCGGGACAGGGGCCAGCTACGAGCAGTACTTC.